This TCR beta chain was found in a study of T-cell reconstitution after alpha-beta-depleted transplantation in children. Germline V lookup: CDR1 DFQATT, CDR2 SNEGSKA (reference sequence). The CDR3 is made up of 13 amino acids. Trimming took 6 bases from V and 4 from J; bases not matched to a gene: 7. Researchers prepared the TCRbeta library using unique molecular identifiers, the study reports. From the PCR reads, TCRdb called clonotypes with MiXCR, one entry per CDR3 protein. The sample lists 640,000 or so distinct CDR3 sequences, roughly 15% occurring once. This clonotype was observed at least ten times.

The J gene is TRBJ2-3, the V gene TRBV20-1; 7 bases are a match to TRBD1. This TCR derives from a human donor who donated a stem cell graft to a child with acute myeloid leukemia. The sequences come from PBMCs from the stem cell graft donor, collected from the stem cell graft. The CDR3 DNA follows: TGCAGTGCGAAAAAGACAGGGCCAGATACGCAGTATTTT. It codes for CSAKKTGPDTQYF.